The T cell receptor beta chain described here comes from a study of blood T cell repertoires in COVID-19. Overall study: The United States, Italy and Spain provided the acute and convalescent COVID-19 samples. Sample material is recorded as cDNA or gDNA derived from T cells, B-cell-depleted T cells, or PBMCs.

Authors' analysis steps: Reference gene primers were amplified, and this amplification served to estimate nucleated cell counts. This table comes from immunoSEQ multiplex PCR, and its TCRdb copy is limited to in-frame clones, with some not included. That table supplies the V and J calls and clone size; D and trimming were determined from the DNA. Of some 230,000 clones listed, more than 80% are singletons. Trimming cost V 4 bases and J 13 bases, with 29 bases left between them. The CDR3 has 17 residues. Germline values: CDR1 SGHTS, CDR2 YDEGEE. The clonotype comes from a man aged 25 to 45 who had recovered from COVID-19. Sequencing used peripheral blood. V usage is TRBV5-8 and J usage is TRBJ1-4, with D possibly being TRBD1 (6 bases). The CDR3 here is CASSPKDTSSAARGLFF. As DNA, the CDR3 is TGTGCCAGCAGCCCCAAGGACACATCGAGTGCAGCCAGGGGACTGTTTTTT.